Shown below are 12 T cell receptor beta chains from a single sample sequenced in a study of graft-versus-host responses after intestinal transplantation. Repertoires were generated with immunoSEQ multiplex PCR, while TCRdb's copy carries only in-frame clones and drops some. The sample lists more than 25,000 clones; approximately 93% were seen once. Material: PBMCs, obtained 18 days after transplant. These TCRs come from a human patient who received an intestinal transplant, so some T cells may come from the graft donor.

The table lists this clone with a count of one. The chain carries TRBV5-1 and TRBJ2-7, with TRBD1 matching 9 bases. The germline V gene encodes CDR1 SGHRS and CDR2 YFSETQ. J was trimmed by 7 bases and V by 4 bases; bases with no gene match: 15. This CDR3 comprises 16 residues. CDR3: CASSLDQRTGAWEQYF. CDR3 in DNA: TGCGCCAGCAGCCTTGATCAAAGGACAGGGGCTTGGGAGCAGTACTTC.

The chain's CDR3 is CASSQGVVNTEAFF. The CDR3 DNA is TGCGCCAGCAGCCAAGGGGTAGTGAACACTGAAGCTTTCTTT. The chain recombines TRBV4-1 with TRBJ1-1; D is ambiguous. Germline V CDR1 and CDR2: MGHRA, YSYEKL. The CDR3 has 14 residues. The V and J ends lost 1 base and 0 bases respectively, with 6 bases between them.

The J gene is TRBJ1-1, the V gene TRBV7-9; D not resolved. This CDR3 comprises 14 residues. V was cut by 1 base and J by 1 base, with 7 bases left in between. Germline V CDR1 and CDR2: SEHNR, FQNEAQ (reference sequence). This CDR3 reads CASSLGYPNTEAFF. The CDR3 DNA reads as TGTGCCAGCAGCTTAGGGTATCCGAACACTGAAGCTTTCTTT. The whole variable domain, filled in from reference TRBV7-9 and TRBJ1-1, reads DTGVSQNPRHKITKRGQNVTFRCDPISEHNRLYWYRQTLGQGPEFLTYFQNEAQLEKSRLLSDRFSAERPKGSFSTLEIQRTEQGDSAMYLCASSLGYPNTEAFFGQGTRLTVV.

This clone was seen a single time. The chain joins TRBV9 to TRBJ2-3, with TRBD2 identical over 14 bases. Germline assignment: CDR1 SGDLS and CDR2 YYNGEE. Trimming at V came to 3 bases and at J to 2 bases, leaving 11 bases not matched to a gene. CDR3 length: 19 residues. The CDR3 nucleotides read TGTGCCAGCAGCGCAAAGACTAGCGGGGGGGCCGATAACACAGATACGCAGTATTTT. Amino acids: CASSAKTSGGADNTDTQYF.

J is TRBJ1-2 and V is TRBV10-2; D unclear. Trimming shortened V by 3 bases and J by 0 bases, and 2 bases separated the two germline ends. CDR1 and CDR2 (germline): WSHSY, SAAADI. The CDR3 loop spans 12 amino acids. The CDR3 loop is CASSETNYGYTF. The CDR3, as DNA: TGCGCCAGCAGTGAAACTAACTATGGCTACACCTTC.

This rearrangement joins TRBV18 to TRBJ1-2; D is undetermined. The CDR3 is made up of 14 amino acids. Germline CDR1 KGHSH, CDR2 LQKENI. Trimming removed 2 bases at V and 0 bases at J, with 7 bases between. The CDR3 reads CASSPETPNYGYTF. CDR3 in DNA: TGTGCCAGCTCACCAGAGACACCTAACTATGGCTACACCTTC.

The CDR3 is CASRAGNTEAFF. As DNA, the CDR3 is TGTGCCAGCAGAGCGGGGAACACTGAAGCTTTCTTT. The chain combines TRBV5-4 with TRBJ1-1; D uncertain. The CDR3 runs 12 residues. CDR1 is SGHNT and CDR2 is YYREEE in the germline V gene (reference sequence). With 5 bases removed from V and 1 base from J, the gap between germline ends came to 6 bases.

The V gene is TRBV6-4, the J gene TRBJ1-5; perhaps TRBD1 as D (5 bases). V gave up 1 base and J gave up 7 bases, with 17 bases separating them. CDR1 and CDR2 from the germline V gene are MRHNA and SNTAGT. The CDR3 extends over 16 amino acids. As DNA, the CDR3 is TGTGCCAGCAGTGACTTCCCCCAGGGATTCGGACAGCCCCAGCATTTT. Encoded protein: CASSDFPQGFGQPQHF.

The rearrangement uses TRBV2 and TRBJ2-7, with D perhaps TRBD2 (5 bases). The CDR3 covers 11 residues. Germline CDR1 reads SNHLY; CDR2 reads FYNNEI. The germline V and J ends were trimmed by 9 bases and 5 bases, with 11 bases remaining between them. CDR3 protein: CASREGHEQYF. The CDR3 DNA is TGTGCCAGTCGAGAGGGCCACGAGCAGTACTTC.

This chain joins TRBV10-2 and TRBJ2-1; TRBD2 agrees at 10 bases. V shed 4 bases and J 6 bases; nucleotides not matched to a gene: 3. Germline CDR1 WSHSY, CDR2 SAAADI. The CDR3 length is 14 residues. CDR3: CASSVLAGPNEQFF. The CDR3 DNA is TGCGCCAGCAGTGTACTAGCGGGGCCCAATGAGCAGTTCTTC.

The V and J genes are TRBV27 and TRBJ1-1; the D gene is possibly TRBD1 (5 bases). Trimming shortened V by 6 bases and J by 3 bases, and 17 bases separated the two germline ends. This CDR3 is built from 15 residues. CDR1 is MNHEY, CDR2 SMNVEV, per germline (reference sequence). CDR3 amino acids: CASRAGVGRDTEAFF. Written as DNA, the CDR3 is TGTGCCAGCAGGGCGGGGGTCGGGAGGGACACTGAAGCTTTCTTT.

This clone is a singleton in its sample. This sequence joins TRBV2 and TRBJ1-2, with 7 bases lining up with TRBD1. This CDR3 spans 13 amino acids. V was pared by 5 bases and J by 4 bases, with 4 bases of the junction left unmatched. Per the germline V gene, CDR1 is SNHLY and CDR2 is FYNNEI. The CDR3 reads CASSRDSGYGYTF. The DNA of the CDR3 is TGTGCCAGCAGTCGGGACAGCGGCTATGGCTACACCTTC.